This T cell receptor (beta chain) was sequenced in a study of persistence of HIV-infected CD4 T cells (dated by TCRdb to between 2020 and 2021). For context, the study as a whole: Suppressive ART had been received by participants for a median of roughly 8 years. Peripheral blood samples of up to about 180 mL were taken at multiple time points, with the exception of a couple of participants who underwent leukapheresis at a single time point. The study isolated CMV- and HIV-1 Gag-responding CD4+ T cells from ART-treated individuals to examine antigen-driven clonal expansion of HIV-1-infected cells. Proviral sequencing was used to assess clonality among infected cells, whereas TCRbeta sequencing gauged the clonality of all cells within each sorted population. The TCR cluster analysis across participants included 8 participants for CMV and roughly 7 participants for Gag. Points the paper makes about the study in general: Restriction of bulk TCR analyses to the rare CMV-responding cells that actually carried HIV-1 proviruses was not possible. TCR oligoclonality correlated with proviral oligoclonality within the same sorted populations. Only a small number of individuals took part in the study, and the range of antigens tested was limited. TCRbeta richness in CMV- and Gag-responding cells was significantly lower than in anti-CD3/anti-CD28-responding cells; CMV-responding cells had higher oligoclonality than CD3/CD28-stimulated and Gag-responding cells. Antigen-responding cells were enriched for expanded CDR3beta sequences that were degenerate, which suggests that CD4+ responses to CMV and Gag underwent convergent selection.

TCRbeta repertoires were sequenced from genomic DNA with the immunoSEQ hsTCRB assay version 4 in survey mode. For TCRbeta sequencing, genomic DNA was diluted to 10 ng/uL, and up to roughly 1 ug was used per sample. As for the original processing: TCRbeta data were analyzed in ImmunoSeq Analyzer 3.0, with diversity computed on productive nucleotide rearrangements. The improved Chao index was used to estimate lower-bound TCR diversity, and the Gini coefficient was used to estimate clonality using the Immunarch R package. Different nucleotide rearrangements encoding the same CDR3beta amino acid sequence were counted as distinct clonotypes. Differential abundance analysis identified TCRbeta sequences significantly enriched in antigen-responding cells relative to anti-CD3/anti-CD28-activated cells. GLIPH2 grouped TCRs by predicted peptide-MHC specificity, both within each participant and across combined participant data sets. The table was pulled from immuneACCESS by TCRdb, which kept in-frame rearrangements only. Such tables lose some clones; where checked, under half of the loss comes from unresolved V genes, and the rest has no known cause. The V and J calls and the clone size are those of that table, but D and trimming were determined from the DNA. Counted in this sample were tens of thousands of clones; 60% to 75% of them appeared once. The top ten constitute roughly 1.4% of the sample.

The treatment or condition label on this specimen signifies: suppressive antiretroviral therapy. A pool of overlapping 15-mer peptides from HIV-1 Gag, at 1 ug per peptide per mL, was used to stimulate the cells. Responding CD4+ T cells were sorted by upregulation of both CD40 ligand and CD69. HIV-1-infected adults in whom suppressive ART had been started during chronic infection were enrolled as participants. For at least 4 years, participants had undetectable plasma HIV-1 RNA, below 50 copies/mL. To be included, a participant needed positive CMV serology and a CD4+ T cell count above 400 cells/uL. Before stimulation, PBMCs were isolated using density centrifugation and then depleted of CD8+ T cells. CD8-depleted PBMCs were stimulated for roughly 20 hours with anti-CD28/CD49d costimulation, CD40-blocking antibody and enfuvirtide to prevent new infections. Cells were sorted on a Beckman Coulter MoFlo Legacy or XDP sorter, with propidium iodide excluding dead cells. For samples with more than one million cells, genomic DNA was extracted with the QIAamp DNA Mini Kit, and for all other samples the Quick-DNA Microprep Kit was used.

There are a few counts of this clone. Its antigen target is currently unknown. Base qualities are missing; no much larger clone stands one base away. V is pared back by 0 bases and J by 3 bases, with 12 bases lying between the germline termini. From its cysteine to its phenylalanine, the CDR3 spans 16 amino acids. The sequence is cut down to CDR3 DNA, 48 bases in frame from base 1. As encoded in the germline V gene, CDR1 is MNHEY while CDR2 is SVGAGI. The rearrangement joined TRBV6-5 to TRBJ2-1; no D gene can be assigned with confidence. The sequences come from CD4+ T cells sorted from PBMCs after roughly 18-hour stimulation, collected from a patient who received antiretroviral therapy. This specimen's cell subset or site label, per the study, means: CD40L+CD69+ CD4 T cells responding to HIV-1 Gag peptides. The clonotype originates from an adult man with HIV who was CMV-seropositive. This receptor has the CDR3 CASSYSWSVNYNEQFF. The DNA reads TGTGCCAGCAGTTACTCTTGGTCAGTAAACTACAATGAGCAGTTCTTC.